Listed here are 27 T cell receptor beta chains from one sample, sequenced in a study of OX40 agonist ivuxolimab in advanced cancers. This table comes from immunoSEQ multiplex PCR, and its TCRdb copy is limited to in-frame clones, with some not included. The data show approximately 50,000 clones, roughly four fifths seen once. The source material was CD4+ or CD8+ T cells sorted from blood, sampled in a trial of the OX40 agonist ivuxolimab. These receptor sequences come from an adult with an advanced solid tumor such as melanoma, head and neck, liver or kidney cancer.

The chain joins TRBV21-1 to TRBJ1-3. TRBV21-1 is termed a pseudogene. This CDR3 comprises 15 residues. The CDR3 is CASSRDFCSGNTIYF. CDR3 coding DNA: TGTGCCAGCAGTCGGGACTTTTGCTCTGGAAACACCATATATTTT.

The rearrangement links TRBV6-1 to TRBJ2-6; D unresolved. From germline, CDR1 is MNHNS and CDR2 SASEGT. The V gene lost 2 bases and the J gene lost 0 bases, with 14 bases spanning the gap. The CDR3 runs 18 residues. The CDR3 sequence: CASSETVLSSSGANVLTF. The CDR3, as DNA: TGTGCCAGCAGTGAAACGGTCCTTTCTAGCTCTGGGGCCAACGTCCTGACTTTC.

The chain is built from TRBV18 and TRBJ1-2; a possible D gene is TRBD1 (5 bases). Trimming took 2 bases from V and 6 from J, leaving 10 bases between them. Germline V gene lookup returns CDR1 KGHSH and CDR2 LQKENI. The CDR3 runs to 13 residues. The CDR3 nucleotides read TGTGCCAGCTCACCAGGGGCAGATAATGGCTACACCTTC. Protein sequence: CASSPGADNGYTF. The whole variable domain, remainder taken from reference TRBV18 and TRBJ1-2, is NAGVMQNPRHLVRRRGQEARLRCSPMKGHSHVYWYRQLPEEGLKFMVYLQKENIIDESGMPKERFSAEFPKEGPSILRIQQVVRGDSAAYFCASSPGADNGYTFGSGTRLTVV.

The chain joins TRBV19 to TRBJ1-6; 8 bases agree with TRBD1. Germline CDR1 reads LNHDA; CDR2 reads SQIVND (reference sequence). The CDR3 loop spans 13 amino acids. V shed 9 bases, J shed 9 bases, and the junction held 7 bases outside the gene matches. CDR3 DNA: TGTGCCAGCACGGGACAGGAAGGTTCACCCCTCCACTTT. The encoded protein is CASTGQEGSPLHF.

This clone was recorded once. J is TRBJ1-5 and V is TRBV4-3; the D is unclear. Between the trimmed V and J ends, which lost 0 bases and 4 bases, there was a span of 10 bases. CDR3 length: 15 amino acids. The germline CDR1 and CDR2 sequences are LGHNA and YSLEER. CDR3 coding DNA: TGCGCCAGCAGCCAAGATGTACAGAAGAATCAGCCCCAGCATTTT. Amino acids: CASSQDVQKNQPQHF.

In this sample, this clone is medium-sized (0.01 to 0.1%). V is TRBV5-4 and J is TRBJ2-3, with 11 bases identical to TRBD2. The CDR3 is 17 amino acids. Germline trimming cut 4 bases from V and 2 bases from J; bases unmatched to any gene: 9. Germline V gene data show CDR1 as SGHNT and CDR2 as YYREEE (reference sequence). The CDR3 DNA reads as TGTGCCAGCAGCATAAGGCTAGCGGGGGGCCCCACAGATACGCAGTATTTT. Amino acid sequence: CASSIRLAGGPTDTQYF.

This chain connects TRBV28 to TRBJ1-2; D unresolved. The CDR3 totals 12 residues. Germline CDR1 reads MDHEN; CDR2 reads SYDVKM. V gave up 4 bases and J gave up 4 bases, with 7 bases separating them. CDR3 loop: CASSSPTYGYTF. The DNA for the CDR3 is TGTGCCAGCAGTTCGCCAACCTATGGCTACACCTTC.

This clone came up a few times. V usage is TRBV10-3 and J usage is TRBJ1-1; D possibly corresponds to TRBD1 (6 bases). The length of the CDR3 is 14 residues. The V gene lost 5 bases and the J gene lost 1 base, with 11 bases spanning the gap. CDR1 is ENHRY, CDR2 SYGVKD, per germline. CDR3 in DNA: TGTGCCATCAGTAGGGGACAAGCGAACACTGAAGCTTTCTTT. Translation: CAISRGQANTEAFF.

V usage is TRBV28 and J usage is TRBJ1-2, with 12 positions matching TRBD1. This CDR3 spans 16 amino acids. V lost 3 bases and J lost 7; bases outside the gene matches: 9. Germline V gene sequence: CDR1 MDHEN, CDR2 SYDVKM. CDR3 sequence: CASSFPGQGARGGYTF. CDR3 bases: TGTGCCAGCAGTTTCCCGGGACAGGGGGCAAGAGGTGGCTACACCTTC.

The chain has TRBV30 and TRBJ1-3; D is possibly TRBD1 (5 bases). The ends were cut back, 5 bases at V and 0 bases at J, with 14 bases in the middle. The CDR3 consists of 15 residues. CDR1 GTSNPN and CDR2 SVGIG come from the germline V gene (reference sequence). CDR3 nucleotides: TGTGCCTGGGGGGGACCGATCAGCTCTGGAAACACCATATATTTT. Protein sequence: CAWGGPISSGNTIYF.

This clone came up a few times. V is TRBV11-3 and J is TRBJ2-1; weak D call: TRBD1 (6 bases). The germline V gene encodes CDR1 SGHNT and CDR2 YENEEA. This CDR3 has 14 residues. Deletions cut 7 bases from V and 8 bases from J, with 18 bases between. The CDR3 DNA reads TGTGCCAGCAACGACAGGTCGAGGGCACATGAGCAGTTCTTC. This sequence encodes CASNDRSRAHEQFF.

The chain is built from TRBV19 and TRBJ2-1, with TRBD1 identical over 8 bases. CDR3 length: 15 residues. Germline V gives CDR1 LNHDA, CDR2 SQIVND (reference sequence). Trimming removed 4 bases from V and 4 bases from J; junction bases left unmatched: 6. The CDR3 here is CASSTDRALYNEQFF. CDR3 in DNA: TGTGCCAGTAGTACGGACAGGGCCCTTTACAATGAGCAGTTCTTC.

This rearrangement joins TRBV5-4 to TRBJ1-2; D gene uncertain. The germline gives CDR1 SGHNT, CDR2 YYREEE (reference sequence). The CDR3 loop spans 14 amino acids. Trimming cost V 3 bases and J 3 bases, with 12 bases left between them. The CDR3 loop is CASSSAGLDYGYTF. CDR3 in DNA: TGTGCCAGCAGCTCGGCCGGGCTTGACTATGGCTACACCTTC.

This chain links TRBV7-2 with TRBJ1-5; D uncertain. CDR1 SGHTA and CDR2 FQGNSA come from the germline V gene. This CDR3 is 13 amino acids long. V lost 2 bases to trimming and J lost 5 bases, with 7 bases between them. The CDR3 DNA reads as TGTGCCAGCAGCTTAAAAAGGGATCAGCCCCAGCATTTT. Translated: CASSLKRDQPQHF.

This chain uses TRBV6-1 with TRBJ1-1; no firm D call. The CDR3 extends over 11 amino acids. Germline-derived CDR1 and CDR2 are MNHNS and SASEGT. V lost 6 bases and J lost 0, with 2 bases in between. DNA of the CDR3: TGTGCCAGCAGGCTGAACACTGAAGCTTTCTTT. It is translated as CASRLNTEAFF.

The chain has TRBV7-6 and TRBJ1-2; TRBD1 is a possible D gene (5 bases). Trimming took 1 base from V and 2 from J, leaving 5 bases between them. The CDR3 spans 13 residues. Germline CDR1 is SGHVS and CDR2 is FNYEAQ. The CDR3 nucleotides are TGTGCCAGCAGCTTAGGGGACAACTATGGCTACACCTTC. It specifies CASSLGDNYGYTF.

J is TRBJ1-3 and V is TRBV5-1; TRBD1 aligns across 8 bases. Germline CDR1 reads SGHRS; CDR2 reads YFSETQ. CDR3 size: 15 residues. The trim removed 4 bases at V and 1 base at J, leaving 4 bases unmatched. Here the CDR3 reads CASSLQGASGNTIYF. In DNA form, the CDR3 reads TGCGCCAGCAGCCTTCAGGGGGCTTCTGGAAACACCATATATTTT.

The CDR3 is CASSTNRGGQPQHF. The CDR3, as DNA: TGTGCCAGCAGCACGAACAGGGGAGGCCAGCCCCAGCATTTT. The rearrangement links TRBV7-9 to TRBJ1-5; 7 bases are a match to TRBD1. The J segment lost 7 bases and the V segment lost 5 bases, leaving 8 bases of the junction unmatched. Germline V gene data show CDR1 as SEHNR and CDR2 as FQNEAQ (reference sequence). This CDR3 is built from 14 residues.

This chain uses TRBV27 with TRBJ1-1, with D unresolved. CDR3 length equals 14 residues. Germline lookup yields CDR1 MNHEY and CDR2 SMNVEV (reference sequence). V was pared by 8 bases and J by 8 bases, with 21 bases between. The CDR3 coding sequence is TGTGCCAGCGCCACCCGTACGGCACGTGGGGAAGCTTTCTTT. Its translation is CASATRTARGEAFF.

V and J are TRBV18 and TRBJ1-2; D is perhaps TRBD1 (5 bases). Germline CDR1 and CDR2: KGHSH and LQKENI. V dropped 3 bases and J dropped 4 bases, with 21 bases sitting between them. CDR3 length: 17 amino acids. In nucleotides, the CDR3 is TGTGCCAGCTCACCGCAAGGGTCCGCGACAGCCTCCTATGGCTACACCTTC. Translation gives CASSPQGSATASYGYTF.

This rearrangement joins TRBV6-5 to TRBJ2-7, with D unresolved. Germline V lookup: CDR1 MNHEY, CDR2 SVGAGI. This CDR3 has 16 residues. Trimming pared 4 bases from V and 1 base from J, leaving 17 bases between. The CDR3 nucleotides read TGTGCCAGCAGTTCACCTTCGTCTAAAGGTTCCTACGAGCAGTACTTC. Protein: CASSSPSSKGSYEQYF.

The V and J genes are TRBV23-1 and TRBJ1-2; 8 bases match TRBD1. TRBV23-1 belongs to the ORF category, with a function that is uncertain. The CDR3 is 19 amino acids. V lost 3 bases to trimming and J lost 4 bases; unmatched junction nucleotides: 19. This CDR3 is CASSHTIGTGHSRGYGYTF. CDR3 bases: TGCGCCAGCAGTCATACTATCGGGACAGGACATTCCCGCGGCTATGGCTACACCTTC.

The J gene is TRBJ1-3, the V gene TRBV10-3, with 7 bases matching TRBD1. The V and J ends lost 4 bases and 3 bases, in that order; junction bases with no gene match: 0. The CDR3 totals 13 residues. The germline gives CDR1 ENHRY, CDR2 SYGVKD. This chain's CDR3 is CAISGDSGNTIYF. In DNA form, the CDR3 reads TGTGCCATCAGTGGGGACAGTGGAAACACCATATATTTT.

The V gene is TRBV5-4, the J gene TRBJ1-1; 8 bases fit TRBD1. CDR1 is SGHNT and CDR2 is YYREEE in the germline V gene (reference sequence). The CDR3 extends over 15 amino acids. J gave up 7 bases and V 4 bases, and 12 bases lay outside the gene matches. For the CDR3, the DNA is TGTGCCAGCAGCCCCCAACAGGGGGTGGCAAATGAAGCTTTCTTT. It codes for CASSPQQGVANEAFF.

In this sample, this clone turned up once. CDR3 bases: TGTGCCAGCAGCGTTGTAGGGGGGCACCAAGAGACCCAGTACTTC. Translated: CASSVVGGHQETQYF. The chain employs TRBV7-9 and TRBJ2-5; D is possibly TRBD1 or TRBD2 (6 bases each). V lost 5 bases, J lost 0 bases, and 13 bases lay in between. This CDR3 comprises 15 residues. Germline values: CDR1 SEHNR, CDR2 FQNEAQ (reference sequence).

The CDR3 DNA reads TGTGCCAGCAGCCGCGAGGGGTTCGGCGAGCAGTACTTC. This translates into CASSREGFGEQYF. The chain employs TRBV11-2 and TRBJ2-7; either TRBD1 or TRBD2 may fit D (5 bases each). The CDR3 covers 13 residues. Germline CDR1 reads SGHAT; CDR2 reads FQNNGV. With 5 bases removed from V and 6 bases from J, the gap between germline ends came to 14 bases.

This rearrangement joins TRBV6-5 to TRBJ1-1; weak D call: TRBD1 (6 bases). This CDR3 is built from 15 residues. With 0 bases removed from V and 6 bases from J, the gap between germline ends came to 14 bases. The germline gives CDR1 MNHEY, CDR2 SVGAGI. Here the CDR3 reads CASSYSAEGGSEAFF. The CDR3, as DNA: TGTGCCAGCAGTTACTCCGCCGAGGGGGGATCTGAAGCTTTCTTT.